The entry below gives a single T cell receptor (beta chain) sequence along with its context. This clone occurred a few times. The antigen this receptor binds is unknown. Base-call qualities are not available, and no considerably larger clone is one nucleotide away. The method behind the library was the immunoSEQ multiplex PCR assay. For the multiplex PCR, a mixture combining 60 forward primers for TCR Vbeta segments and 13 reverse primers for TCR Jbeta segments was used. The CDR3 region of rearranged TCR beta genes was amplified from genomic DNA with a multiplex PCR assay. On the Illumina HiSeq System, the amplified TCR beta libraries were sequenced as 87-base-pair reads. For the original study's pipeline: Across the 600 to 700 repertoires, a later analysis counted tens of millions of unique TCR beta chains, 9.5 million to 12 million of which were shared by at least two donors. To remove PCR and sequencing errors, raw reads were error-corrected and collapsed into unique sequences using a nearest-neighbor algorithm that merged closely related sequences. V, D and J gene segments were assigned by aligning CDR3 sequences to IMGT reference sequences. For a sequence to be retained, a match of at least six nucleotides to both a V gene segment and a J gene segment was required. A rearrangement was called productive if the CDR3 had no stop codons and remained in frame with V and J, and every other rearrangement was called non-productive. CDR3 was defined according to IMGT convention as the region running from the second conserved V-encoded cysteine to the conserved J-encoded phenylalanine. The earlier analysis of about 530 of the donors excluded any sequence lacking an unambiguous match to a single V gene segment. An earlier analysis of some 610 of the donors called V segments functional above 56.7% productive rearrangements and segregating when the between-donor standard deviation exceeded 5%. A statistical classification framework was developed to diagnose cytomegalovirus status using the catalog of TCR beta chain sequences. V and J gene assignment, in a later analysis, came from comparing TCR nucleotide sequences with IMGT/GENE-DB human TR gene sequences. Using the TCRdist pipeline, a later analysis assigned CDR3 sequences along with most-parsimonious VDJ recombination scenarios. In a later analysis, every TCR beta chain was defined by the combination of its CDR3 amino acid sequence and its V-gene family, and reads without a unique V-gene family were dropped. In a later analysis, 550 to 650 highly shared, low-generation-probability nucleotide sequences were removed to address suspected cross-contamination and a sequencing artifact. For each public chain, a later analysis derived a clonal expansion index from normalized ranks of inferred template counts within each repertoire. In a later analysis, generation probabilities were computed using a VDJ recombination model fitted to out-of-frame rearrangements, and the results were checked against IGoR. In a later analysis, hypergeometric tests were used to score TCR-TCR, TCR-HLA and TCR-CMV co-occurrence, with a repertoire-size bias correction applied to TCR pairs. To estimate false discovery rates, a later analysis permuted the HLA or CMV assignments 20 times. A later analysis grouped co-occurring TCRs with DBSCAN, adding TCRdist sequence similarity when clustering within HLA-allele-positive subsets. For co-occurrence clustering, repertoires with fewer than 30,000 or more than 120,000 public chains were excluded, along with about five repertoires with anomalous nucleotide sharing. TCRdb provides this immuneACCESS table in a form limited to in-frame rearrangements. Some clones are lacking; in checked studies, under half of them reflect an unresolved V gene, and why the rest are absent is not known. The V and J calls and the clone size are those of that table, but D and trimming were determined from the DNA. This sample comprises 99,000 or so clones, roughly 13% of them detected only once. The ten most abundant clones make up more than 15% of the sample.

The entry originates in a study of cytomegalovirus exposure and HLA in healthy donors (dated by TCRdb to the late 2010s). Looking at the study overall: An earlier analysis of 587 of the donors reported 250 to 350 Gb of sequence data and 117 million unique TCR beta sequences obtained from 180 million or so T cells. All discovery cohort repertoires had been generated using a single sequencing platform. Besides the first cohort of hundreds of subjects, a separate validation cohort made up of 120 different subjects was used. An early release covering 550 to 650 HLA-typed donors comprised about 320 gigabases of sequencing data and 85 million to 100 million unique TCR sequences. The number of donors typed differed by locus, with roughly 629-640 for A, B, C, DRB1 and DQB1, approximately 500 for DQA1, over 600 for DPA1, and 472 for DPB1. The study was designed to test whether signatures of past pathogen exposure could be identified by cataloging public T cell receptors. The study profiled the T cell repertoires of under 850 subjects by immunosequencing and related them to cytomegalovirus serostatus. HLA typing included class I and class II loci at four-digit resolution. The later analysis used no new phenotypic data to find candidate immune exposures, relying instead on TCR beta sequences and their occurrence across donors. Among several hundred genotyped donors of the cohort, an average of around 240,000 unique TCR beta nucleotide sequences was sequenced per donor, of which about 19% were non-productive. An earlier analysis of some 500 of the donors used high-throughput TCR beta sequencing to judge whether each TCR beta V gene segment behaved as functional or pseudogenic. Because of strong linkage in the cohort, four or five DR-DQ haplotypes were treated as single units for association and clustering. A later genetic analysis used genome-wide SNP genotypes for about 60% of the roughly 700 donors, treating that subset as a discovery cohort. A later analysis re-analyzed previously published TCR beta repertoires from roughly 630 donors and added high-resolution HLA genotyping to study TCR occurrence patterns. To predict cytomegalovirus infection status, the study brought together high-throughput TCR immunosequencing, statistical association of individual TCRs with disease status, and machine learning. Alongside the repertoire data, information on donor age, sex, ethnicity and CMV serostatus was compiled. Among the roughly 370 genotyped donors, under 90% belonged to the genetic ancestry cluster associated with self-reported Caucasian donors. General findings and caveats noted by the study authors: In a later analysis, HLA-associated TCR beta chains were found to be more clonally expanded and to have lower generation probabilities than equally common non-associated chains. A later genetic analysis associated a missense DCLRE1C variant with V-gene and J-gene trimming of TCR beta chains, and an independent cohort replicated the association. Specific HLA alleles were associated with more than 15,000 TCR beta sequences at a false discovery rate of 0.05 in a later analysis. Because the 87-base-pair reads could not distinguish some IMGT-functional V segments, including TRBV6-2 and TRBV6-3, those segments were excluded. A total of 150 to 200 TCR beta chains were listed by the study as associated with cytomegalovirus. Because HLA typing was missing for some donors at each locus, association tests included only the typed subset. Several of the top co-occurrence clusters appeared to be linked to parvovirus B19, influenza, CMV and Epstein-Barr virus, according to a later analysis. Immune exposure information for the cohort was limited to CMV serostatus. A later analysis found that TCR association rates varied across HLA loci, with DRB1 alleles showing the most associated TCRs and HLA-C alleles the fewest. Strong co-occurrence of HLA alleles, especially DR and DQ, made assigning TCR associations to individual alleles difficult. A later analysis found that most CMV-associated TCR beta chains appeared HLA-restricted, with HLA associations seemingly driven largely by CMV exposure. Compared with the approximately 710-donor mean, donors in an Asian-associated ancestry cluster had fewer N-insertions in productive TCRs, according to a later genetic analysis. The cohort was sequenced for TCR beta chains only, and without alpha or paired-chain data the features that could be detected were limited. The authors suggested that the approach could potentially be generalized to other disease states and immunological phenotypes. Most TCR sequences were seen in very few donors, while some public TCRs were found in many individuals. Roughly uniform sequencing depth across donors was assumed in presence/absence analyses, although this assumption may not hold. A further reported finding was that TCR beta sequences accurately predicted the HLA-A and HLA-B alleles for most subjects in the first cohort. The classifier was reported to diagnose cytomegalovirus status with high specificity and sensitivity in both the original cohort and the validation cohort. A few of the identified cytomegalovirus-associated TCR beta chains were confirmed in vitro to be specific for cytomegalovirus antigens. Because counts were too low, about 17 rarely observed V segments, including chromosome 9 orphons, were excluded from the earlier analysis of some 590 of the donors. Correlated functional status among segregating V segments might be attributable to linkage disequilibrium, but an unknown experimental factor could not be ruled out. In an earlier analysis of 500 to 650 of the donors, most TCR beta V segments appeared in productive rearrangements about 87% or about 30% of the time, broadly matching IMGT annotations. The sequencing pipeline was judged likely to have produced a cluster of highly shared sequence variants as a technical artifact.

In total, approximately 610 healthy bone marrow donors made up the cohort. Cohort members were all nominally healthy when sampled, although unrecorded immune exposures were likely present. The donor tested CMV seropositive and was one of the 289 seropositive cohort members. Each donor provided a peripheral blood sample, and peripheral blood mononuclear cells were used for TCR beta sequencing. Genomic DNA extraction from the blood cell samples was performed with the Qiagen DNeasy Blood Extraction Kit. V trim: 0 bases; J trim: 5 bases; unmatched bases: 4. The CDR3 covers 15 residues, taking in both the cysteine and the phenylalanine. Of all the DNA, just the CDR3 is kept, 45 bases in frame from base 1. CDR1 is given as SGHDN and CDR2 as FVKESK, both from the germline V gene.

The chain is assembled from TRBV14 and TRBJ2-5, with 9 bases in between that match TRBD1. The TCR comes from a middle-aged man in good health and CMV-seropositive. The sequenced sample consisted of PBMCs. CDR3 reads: CASSQEDRGGETQYF. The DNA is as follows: TGTGCCAGCAGCCAAGAGGACAGGGGAGGGGAGACCCAGTACTTC.